This T cell receptor beta chain was captured by sequencing in a study of blood T cell repertoires in COVID-19. This clone has a handful of counts. In the authors' workflow: The assay estimated nucleated cells by amplifying reference gene primers. Data came from immunoSEQ multiplex PCR; TCRdb stores just in-frame clones and leaves some out. V and J calls and clone size come straight from that table; D and trimming were deduced from the DNA. This table holds fewer than 250,000 clones, about 88% found once. There are 14 residues in the CDR3. Germline CDR1 reads MNHEY; CDR2 reads SMNVEV (reference sequence). V was trimmed by 3 bases and J by 9 bases, leaving 17 bases between them.

The sample comprised PBMCs or T cells enriched from blood (not recorded which). The sequence came from a woman between 35 and 50 years old in a cohort exposed to, infected with or recovered from COVID-19 (not recorded which). This chain uses TRBV27 with TRBJ1-2, with TRBD1 as a possible D gene (5 bases). The CDR3 nucleotides are TGTGCCAGCAGTTTTTTCCGACAGCCAAGGAGCTACACCTTC. It codes for CASSFFRQPRSYTF.